The 27 T cell receptor beta chains in this list originate from one sample, sequenced in a study of T cell changes during pregnancy in multiple sclerosis. Using immunoSEQ multiplex PCR, the repertoire was profiled, and TCRdb retains in-frame clones only, with some absent. The data hold about 84,000 clones, with about 94% observed a single time. The sequenced sample was peripheral blood, obtained in the third trimester of pregnancy. Receptors originate from a female donor with multiple sclerosis, enrolled in a pregnancy study.

The genes are TRBV6-6 and TRBJ1-4, with a possible D match to TRBD1 (5 bases). The CDR3 runs to 16 residues. Trimming cost V 0 bases and J 2 bases, with 10 bases left between them. The germline gives CDR1 MNHNY, CDR2 SVGAGI (reference sequence). CDR3 nucleotide sequence: TGTGCCAGCAGTTACTCGACGGGGGTGACTAATGAAAAACTGTTTTTT. It yields the protein CASSYSTGVTNEKLFF.

The CDR3, as DNA: TGTGCCACCAGCAGAGAGGCAGGGACAGGGACACATGAGCAGTTCTTC. Its translation is CATSREAGTGTHEQFF. The rearrangement uses TRBV15 and TRBJ2-1; TRBD1 matches at 9 bases. V trimming: 0 bases; J trimming: 8 bases; junction bases outside the gene matches: 8. Germline V CDR1 and CDR2: LNHNV, YYDKDF (reference sequence). The CDR3 sequence is 16 residues long.

The gene calls are TRBV7-2 and TRBJ2-1; 7 bases are a match to TRBD2. Trimming removed 5 bases from V and 0 bases from J; junction bases left unmatched: 4. In germline, CDR1 is SGHTA, CDR2 FQGNSA. The CDR3 consists of 15 residues. The CDR3: CASSREESSYNEQFF. CDR3 coding DNA: TGTGCCAGCAGCCGGGAGGAGAGCTCCTACAATGAGCAGTTCTTC.

This chain uses TRBV16 with TRBJ2-5; the match to TRBD2 covers 7 bases. This CDR3 region has 14 residues. The junction had 5 bases not matched to a gene; V was cut back by 3 bases and J by 4 bases. The germline gives CDR1 KGHSY, CDR2 FQNENV. The CDR3 nucleotides are TGTGCCAGCAGCCAGGCGGGGGAACCAGAGACCCAGTACTTC. Translating it yields CASSQAGEPETQYF.

The rearrangement joins TRBV30 to TRBJ1-4; 7 nucleotides line up with TRBD1. CDR1 is GTSNPN, CDR2 SVGIG, per germline (reference sequence). The CDR3 totals 14 residues. Trimming at V came to 8 bases and at J to 4 bases, leaving 10 bases not matched to a gene. The CDR3 loop reads CAGNRDSFNEKLFF. In nucleotides, the CDR3 is TGTGCCGGAAACAGGGACAGCTTTAATGAAAAACTGTTTTTT.

The chain is built from TRBV5-6 and TRBJ2-7; D call uncertain. Trimming cost V 4 bases and J 2 bases, with 13 bases left between them. CDR1 is SGHDT, CDR2 YYEEEE, per germline. This CDR3 contains 14 residues. CDR3 bases: TGTGCCAGCAGCACCCTTCGAGGAGCCTACGAGCAGTACTTC. It specifies CASSTLRGAYEQYF. The whole variable domain, filled in from reference TRBV5-6 and TRBJ2-7, reads DAGVTQSPTHLIKTRGQQVTLRCSPKSGHDTVSWYQQALGQGPQFIFQYYEEEERQRGNFPDRFSGHQFPNYSSELNVNALLLGDSALYLCASSTLRGAYEQYFGPGTRLTVT.

This sequence joins TRBV7-9 and TRBJ1-2; D is unresolved. The CDR3 totals 14 residues. The germline gives CDR1 SEHNR, CDR2 FQNEAQ (reference sequence). Trimming took 4 bases from V and 2 from J, leaving 11 bases between them. The CDR3 DNA reads TGTGCCAGCAGCTCATTCAGAGGGAACTATGGCTACACCTTC. It codes for CASSSFRGNYGYTF.

This clone was counted once. J is TRBJ2-3 and V is TRBV7-3; 7 nucleotides match TRBD2. There are 14 residues in the CDR3. Losses at the gene ends were 4 bases for V and 2 bases for J; bases not matched to a gene: 3. Germline CDR1 SGHTA, CDR2 FQGTGA. CDR3 amino acids: CASSSGLFTDTQYF. The CDR3 region has the DNA TGTGCCAGCAGCTCGGGACTATTCACAGATACGCAGTATTTT.

This chain links TRBV2 with TRBJ1-5, with 11 bases fitting TRBD1. CDR1 is SNHLY, CDR2 FYNNEI, per germline. The CDR3 runs to 15 residues. With 6 bases clipped from V and 6 bases from J, the junction kept 7 bases outside the gene matches. As DNA, the CDR3 is TGTGCCAGCAGCCTCGGACAGGGGGCGGCTCAGCCCCAGCATTTT. Amino acids: CASSLGQGAAQPQHF.

J is TRBJ1-1 and V is TRBV7-3; 7 nucleotides line up with TRBD1. This CDR3 region has 14 residues. Germline lookup yields CDR1 SGHTA and CDR2 FQGTGA. After removal of 3 bases from V and 1 base from J, the junction contained 2 bases not matched to a gene. The CDR3 protein is CASSLTGSNTEAFF. The CDR3 region has the DNA TGTGCCAGCAGCTTGACAGGGTCGAACACTGAAGCTTTCTTT.

CDR3 sequence: CASNGQGLSYEQYF. CDR3 DNA: TGTGCCAGCAACGGACAGGGGTTATCCTACGAGCAGTACTTC. The chain is built from TRBV2 and TRBJ2-7, with TRBD1 matching 9 bases. From germline, CDR1 is SNHLY and CDR2 FYNNEI. The CDR3 totals 14 residues. With V trimmed by 7 bases and J by 1 base, 5 bases remained unmatched. The variable domain in full, with the rest retrieved from reference TRBV2 and TRBJ2-7, is EPEVTQTPSHQVTQMGQEVILRCVPISNHLYFYWYRQILGQKVEFLVSFYNNEISEKSEIFDDQFSVERPDGSNFTLKIRSTKLEDSAMYFCASNGQGLSYEQYFGPGTRLTVT.

This chain joins TRBV27 and TRBJ1-1; D possibly corresponds to TRBD1 (5 bases). V was pared by 2 bases and J by 3 bases, with 7 bases between. Germline assignment: CDR1 MNHEY and CDR2 SMNVEV (reference sequence). The CDR3 length is 13 residues. This CDR3 is CASSLGGDTEAFF. The CDR3 DNA sequence: TGTGCCAGCAGTTTAGGGGGGGACACTGAAGCTTTCTTT.

This clone was seen once. The rearrangement joins TRBV15 to TRBJ2-3, with 11 positions matching TRBD2. CDR3 size: 15 residues. The V and J ends lost 2 bases and 3 bases, in that order; junction bases with no gene match: 1. Germline CDR1 LNHNV, CDR2 YYDKDF (reference sequence). The CDR3 DNA is TGTGCCACCAGCAGACGGACTAGCGGGACAGATACGCAGTATTTT. This codes for CATSRRTSGTDTQYF.

The CDR3 loop is CASSDRTNYGYTF. The CDR3 DNA reads as TGTGCCAGCAGTGACAGAACTAACTATGGCTACACCTTC. The chain joins TRBV2 to TRBJ1-2, with D unclear. The germline gives CDR1 SNHLY, CDR2 FYNNEI. The CDR3 covers 13 residues. With 3 bases removed from V and 0 bases from J, the gap between germline ends came to 5 bases.

The genes are TRBV27 and TRBJ1-5, with D perhaps TRBD1 (5 bases). Germline CDR1 reads MNHEY; CDR2 reads SMNVEV (reference sequence). The CDR3 sequence is 15 residues long. Trimming shortened V by 6 bases and J by 1 base, and 13 bases separated the two germline ends. The CDR3 protein is CASSPLAGSNQPQHF. The CDR3 coding sequence is TGTGCCAGCAGCCCTTTGGCAGGGAGCAATCAGCCCCAGCATTTT.

This chain connects TRBV4-2 to TRBJ1-5, with TRBD1 as a possible D gene (6 bases). The germline V gene encodes CDR1 LGHNA and CDR2 YNFKEQ. CDR3 length: 15 amino acids. V was pared by 0 bases and J by 5 bases, with 11 bases between. The CDR3 coding sequence is TGTGCCAGCAGCCAAGATATGGGGGCCCATCAGCCCCAGCATTTT. This translates into CASSQDMGAHQPQHF.

The chain recombines TRBV7-9 with TRBJ1-4, with D possibly matching TRBD1 (6 bases). V dropped 4 bases and J dropped 7 bases, with 10 bases sitting between them. This CDR3 comprises 13 residues. Germline CDR1 SEHNR, CDR2 FQNEAQ (reference sequence). The CDR3: CASSYRVPEKLFF. CDR3 bases: TGTGCCAGCAGCTACAGGGTTCCTGAAAAACTGTTTTTT. Combining the CDR3 with reference TRBV7-9 and TRBJ1-4 gives the whole variable domain DTGVSQNPRHKITKRGQNVTFRCDPISEHNRLYWYRQTLGQGPEFLTYFQNEAQLEKSRLLSDRFSAERPKGSFSTLEIQRTEQGDSAMYLCASSYRVPEKLFFGSGTQLSVL.

This clone was detected only once. The chain recombines TRBV6-6 with TRBJ2-2; TRBD1 might be the D (5 bases). The V and J ends lost 4 bases and 1 base respectively, with 10 bases between them. This CDR3 spans 15 amino acids. CDR1 MNHNY and CDR2 SVGAGI come from the germline V gene (reference sequence). The DNA of the CDR3 is TGTGCCAGCAGTTCATCCGACAGGAACACCGGGGAGCTGTTTTTT. It encodes CASSSSDRNTGELFF.

V usage is TRBV2 and J usage is TRBJ1-1; 9 nucleotides match TRBD1. Germline V gives CDR1 SNHLY, CDR2 FYNNEI. The CDR3 loop spans 15 amino acids. The V and J ends lost 6 bases and 1 base, in that order; junction bases with no gene match: 6. Here the CDR3 reads CASRDRGLSNTEAFF. The CDR3 DNA reads TGTGCCAGCAGGGACAGGGGATTGTCGAACACTGAAGCTTTCTTT.

In its sample, this clone was seen a few times. The CDR3 DNA reads TGTGCCAGCAGACCCACGGGAGGGTCTCTTGGTGGCTACACCTTC. It translates to CASRPTGGSLGGYTF. The V and J genes are TRBV6-1 and TRBJ1-2; D is undetermined. This CDR3 region has 15 residues. Trimming removed 6 bases at V and 7 bases at J, with 21 bases between. Germline V gives CDR1 MNHNS, CDR2 SASEGT.

The chain combines TRBV5-1 with TRBJ1-1; TRBD1 might be the D (5 bases). This CDR3 region has 18 residues. Trimming removed 2 bases from V and 1 base from J, with 21 bases in between. CDR1 and CDR2 from the germline V gene are SGHRS and YFSETQ. CDR3 DNA sequence: TGCGCCAGCAGCTTAGCGACAGCAGGCCTACAGAAGAACACTGAAGCTTTCTTT. Amino acids: CASSLATAGLQKNTEAFF.

This clone was observed once. The chain couples TRBV6-5 to TRBJ1-5; 7 nucleotides match TRBD1. This CDR3 comprises 15 residues. The ends lost 6 bases at V and 3 bases at J; junction bases unmatched: 8. Germline V gene data show CDR1 as MNHEY and CDR2 as SVGAGI. Written as DNA, the CDR3 is TGTGCCAGCAGGCGGACAGGAGAACACAATCAGCCCCAGCATTTT. Translated, it gives CASRRTGEHNQPQHF.

The chain couples TRBV9 to TRBJ1-1; tentatively, D is TRBD1 (5 bases). This CDR3 contains 12 residues. V was clipped by 0 bases and J by 10 bases, with 10 bases between them. Germline V lookup: CDR1 SGDLS, CDR2 YYNGEE. For the CDR3, the DNA is TGTGCCAGCAGCGTAGATCGGGGGGTAGCTTTCTTT. Translating it yields CASSVDRGVAFF.

The genes are TRBV11-2 and TRBJ1-2; D might be TRBD1 (6 bases). This CDR3 is built from 13 residues. Germline lookup yields CDR1 SGHAT and CDR2 FQNNGV. Deletions cut 3 bases from V and 4 bases from J, with 9 bases between. The CDR3 sequence: CASSLGARYGYTF. CDR3 sequence (DNA): TGTGCCAGCAGCTTGGGGGCCCGCTATGGCTACACCTTC.

Only one count was recorded for this clone. The DNA for the CDR3 is TGTGCCAGCAGCGCTGGTGCGGGACAGAAAAGGGGGAACACTGAAGCTTTCTTT. Its translation: CASSAGAGQKRGNTEAFF. The V and J genes are TRBV9 and TRBJ1-1; the match to TRBD1 covers 7 bases. Germline V CDR1 and CDR2: SGDLS, YYNGEE. CDR3 size: 18 residues. V gave up 3 bases and J gave up 1 base; unmatched junction bases: 15. Variable domain in full (rest from reference TRBV9 and TRBJ1-1): DSGVTQTPKHLITATGQRVTLRCSPRSGDLSVYWYQQSLDQGLQFLIQYYNGEERAKGNILERFSAQQFPDLHSELNLSSLELGDSALYFCASSAGAGQKRGNTEAFFGQGTRLTVV.

Only one count was recorded for this clone. V and J are TRBV9 and TRBJ1-2, with D possibly TRBD1 on 6 matching bases. V shed 3 bases and J shed 4 bases, with 22 bases lying between them. The CDR3 length is 17 residues. Germline CDR1 is SGDLS and CDR2 is YYNGEE. CDR3 region: CASSAQITGISSYGYTF. The CDR3 region has the DNA TGTGCCAGCAGCGCCCAAATAACAGGGATATCGAGCTATGGCTACACCTTC. Variable domain in full (rest from reference TRBV9 and TRBJ1-2): DSGVTQTPKHLITATGQRVTLRCSPRSGDLSVYWYQQSLDQGLQFLIQYYNGEERAKGNILERFSAQQFPDLHSELNLSSLELGDSALYFCASSAQITGISSYGYTFGSGTRLTVV.

The chain couples TRBV7-9 to TRBJ1-2; D may be TRBD1 (6 bases). Germline assignment: CDR1 SEHNR and CDR2 FQNEAQ (reference sequence). The CDR3 loop spans 13 amino acids. The CDR3 is CATSGDTTYGYTF. Written as DNA, the CDR3 is TGTGCGACCAGCGGGGACACGACTTATGGCTACACCTTC.